The source of this T cell receptor (beta chain) is a study of shared clonotypes between healthy human individuals. Overall study results and limits: Sampling included only blood; tissue repertoires likely differ.

Using ten immunoSEQ deep assay plates, investigators sequenced unsorted PBMC DNA. Original data processing: Without quality scores, immunoSEQ junctional reads could not be filtered like full-length reads. The table came from immunoSEQ multiplex PCR; TCRdb's copy has only in-frame clones and leaves some out. Clone size and the V and J calls come from that table; the DNA yielded D and trimming. Of about 480,000 clones listed, about four fifths are singletons. As for this clone: Its antigen is unidentified.

The CDR3 loop spans 14 amino acids. In germline, CDR1 is GTSNPN, CDR2 SVGIG (reference sequence). V dropped 4 bases and J dropped 6 bases, with 19 bases sitting between them. The sequence came from a woman between 35 and 50 years old in good health. Some clones in this sample may be carry-over from other donors' samples. The rearrangement uses TRBV30 and TRBJ2-7, with D possibly being TRBD1 (6 bases). Specimen: PBMCs. The CDR3 sequence is CAWTEDSRAREQYF. For the CDR3, the DNA is TGTGCCTGGACTGAGGACAGCCGAGCTCGCGAGCAGTACTTC. Full variable domain (outside the CDR3, taken from reference TRBV30 and TRBJ2-7): SQTIHQWPATLVQPVGSPLSLECTVEGTSNPNLYWYRQAAGRGLQLLFYSVGIGQISSEVPQNLSASRPQDRQFILSSKKLLLSDSGFYLCAWTEDSRAREQYFGPGTRLTVT.